Presented here are 28 T cell receptor beta chains from one specimen sequenced in a study of T cell changes during pregnancy in multiple sclerosis. The repertoire was sequenced with immunoSEQ multiplex PCR; TCRdb's copy has only in-frame clones and lacks some. Seen here are around 71,000 clones, just over 90% observed once, and the top ten hold 1% to 1.5%. Sequencing was performed on peripheral blood, taken in the third trimester of pregnancy. These receptors all come from a female donor with multiple sclerosis, enrolled in a pregnancy study.

The rearrangement links TRBV28 to TRBJ2-1; a weak D match, TRBD1 (5 bases). The CDR3 consists of 15 residues. The V end lost 8 bases, the J end lost 3 bases, and 17 bases lay between the germline ends. CDR1 is MDHEN and CDR2 is SYDVKM in the germline V gene. The CDR3 DNA follows: TGTGCCAGCCAGTTAGAGAAGGGGTACTACAATGAGCAGTTCTTC. Protein product: CASQLEKGYYNEQFF.

The gene calls are TRBV28 and TRBJ2-7; 9 nucleotides line up with TRBD2. The CDR3 has 17 amino acids. With 6 bases clipped from V and 3 bases from J, the junction kept 15 bases outside the gene matches. Germline values: CDR1 MDHEN, CDR2 SYDVKM. The CDR3 nucleotides read TGTGCCAGCAGCCAACCCCCCGGGACTAGCAGTTACTACGAGCAGTACTTC. Translated, it gives CASSQPPGTSSYYEQYF.

The genes are TRBV4-3 and TRBJ1-2; D not resolved. The V end was cut by 5 bases, the J end by 1 base, with 17 bases between. This CDR3 has 16 amino acids. Germline-derived CDR1 and CDR2 are LGHNA and YSLEER. The chain's CDR3 is CASSSGSPSINYGYTF. In nucleotides, the CDR3 is TGCGCCAGCAGCTCCGGGTCCCCATCGATTAACTATGGCTACACCTTC.

The CDR3 spells CASTPSGFPEAFF. In DNA form, the CDR3 reads TGTGCCAGCACCCCTTCGGGGTTTCCTGAAGCTTTCTTT. The V gene is TRBV28, the J gene TRBJ1-1; no clear D gene. The CDR3 runs to 13 residues. Germline CDR1 and CDR2: MDHEN and SYDVKM. V lost 7 bases and J lost 6, with 15 bases in between.

This clone came up once. The chain has TRBV18 and TRBJ1-5; D unclear. Germline-derived CDR1 and CDR2 are KGHSH and LQKENI. The CDR3 is 16 residues long. With 3 bases removed from V and 0 bases from J, the gap between germline ends came to 12 bases. The DNA for the CDR3 is TGTGCCAGCTCACCTTCAGGAGGGAATAGCAATCAGCCCCAGCATTTT. As protein: CASSPSGGNSNQPQHF.

The V and J genes are TRBV19 and TRBJ1-1, with D tentatively TRBD1 (5 bases). The CDR3 has 13 residues. Germline V gene data show CDR1 as LNHDA and CDR2 as SQIVND (reference sequence). Trimming took 6 bases from V and 6 from J, leaving 14 bases between them. The CDR3 is CASSLIGGAEAFF. CDR3 DNA: TGTGCCAGTAGCCTTATTGGGGGGGCTGAAGCTTTCTTT.

V and J are TRBV7-2 and TRBJ2-3; TRBD2 agrees at 10 bases. V dropped 3 bases and J dropped 0; count of bases not matched to a gene: 3. The CDR3 runs 16 residues. Looked up from germline, CDR1 is SGHTA and CDR2 is FQGNSA. The CDR3 coding sequence is TGTGCCAGCAGCTTTAGCGGGAGGCCTAGCACAGATACGCAGTATTTT. Its translation is CASSFSGRPSTDTQYF.

This rearrangement joins TRBV5-1 to TRBJ2-5; 12 bases are shared with TRBD2. This CDR3 is 13 amino acids long. CDR1 and CDR2 from the germline V gene are SGHRS and YFSETQ. Trimming took 6 bases from V and 5 from J; bases not matched to a gene: 2. CDR3 sequence: CASKTSGRETQYF. DNA of the CDR3: TGCGCCAGCAAAACTAGCGGGAGGGAGACCCAGTACTTC. Full variable domain (remainder filled in from reference TRBV5-1 and TRBJ2-5): KAGVTQTPRYLIKTRGQQVTLSCSPISGHRSVSWYQQTPGQGLQFLFEYFSETQRNKGNFPGRFSGRQFSNSRSEMNVSTLELGDSALYLCASKTSGRETQYFGPGTRLLVL.

V gene TRBV4-2 combines with J gene TRBJ1-5, with a weak D call TRBD1 (5 bases). The CDR3 consists of 16 residues. Trimming shortened V by 3 bases and J by 0 bases, and 12 bases separated the two germline ends. CDR1 is LGHNA and CDR2 is YNFKEQ in the germline V gene. The CDR3: CASSQVGTNSNQPQHF. In DNA form, the CDR3 reads TGTGCCAGCAGCCAGGTCGGGACTAATAGCAATCAGCCCCAGCATTTT.

This chain uses TRBV28 with TRBJ2-3; 13 positions agree with TRBD2. The ends lost 2 bases at V and 4 bases at J; junction bases unmatched: 9. Looked up from germline, CDR1 is MDHEN and CDR2 is SYDVKM. The CDR3 is made up of 18 amino acids. The CDR3 reads CASSLRRTSGSVSDTQYF. The CDR3 DNA sequence: TGTGCCAGCAGTTTACGAAGGACTAGCGGGAGCGTCTCAGATACGCAGTATTTT.

CDR3 nucleotide sequence: TGCAGCGTCCAAGGACAGGGGGGAACCGGGGAGCTGTTTTTT. Translating gives CSVQGQGGTGELFF. V is TRBV29-1 and J is TRBJ2-2, with TRBD1 identical over 10 bases. V was clipped by 6 bases and J by 5 bases; unmatched bases: 6. The V gene's germline CDR1 is SQVTM and CDR2 ANQGSEA. The CDR3 is 14 residues long.

The V gene is TRBV5-1, the J gene TRBJ1-6; TRBD1 matches at 8 bases. The V and J ends lost 7 bases and 6 bases, in that order; junction bases with no gene match: 9. Germline CDR1 is SGHRS and CDR2 is YFSETQ. The CDR3 length is 15 residues. DNA of the CDR3: TGCGCCAGCGGACCGACAGGGGACCTTAATTCACCCCTCCACTTT. This codes for CASGPTGDLNSPLHF.

The chain uses TRBV27 and TRBJ2-5; 7 bases match TRBD1. This CDR3 is 18 amino acids long. Trimming at V came to 4 bases and at J to 2 bases, leaving 16 bases not matched to a gene. Germline V gene sequence: CDR1 MNHEY, CDR2 SMNVEV (reference sequence). The CDR3 sequence: CASSSLYDPGTAQETQYF. CDR3 sequence (DNA): TGTGCCAGCAGTTCTTTATACGACCCCGGGACAGCACAAGAGACCCAGTACTTC.

V usage is TRBV29-1 and J usage is TRBJ1-1; 12 bases agree with TRBD1. CDR3 size: 15 residues. After removal of 4 bases from V and 0 bases from J, the junction contained 3 bases not matched to a gene. Germline CDR1 is SQVTM and CDR2 is ANQGSEA. CDR3 region: CSVVGTGGMNTEAFF. For the CDR3, the DNA is TGCAGCGTTGTGGGGACAGGGGGCATGAACACTGAAGCTTTCTTT.

The chain links TRBV28 to TRBJ2-2; 7 bases fit TRBD1. Germline V gene data show CDR1 as MDHEN and CDR2 as SYDVKM. V was pared by 10 bases and J by 1 base, with 6 bases of the junction left unmatched. The CDR3 extends over 14 amino acids. The CDR3 nucleotides are TGTGCCACCTTTGGGACAGAGAACACCGGGGAGCTGTTTTTT. Protein sequence: CATFGTENTGELFF.

The chain couples TRBV29-1 to TRBJ2-7; TRBD2 is a possible D gene (5 bases). Germline assignment: CDR1 SQVTM and CDR2 ANQGSEA. Trimming shortened V by 4 bases and J by 0 bases, and 10 bases separated the two germline ends. The CDR3 covers 13 residues. CDR3 nucleotides: TGCAGCGTTGCGGGGAGCAGCTCCTACGAGCAGTACTTC. Translation: CSVAGSSSYEQYF.

In this sample, this clone turned up once. The J gene is TRBJ2-5, the V gene TRBV6-5; weak D call: TRBD2 (6 bases). CDR3 length equals 13 residues. CDR1 MNHEY and CDR2 SVGAGI come from the germline V gene. Deletions cut 6 bases from V and 5 bases from J, with 13 bases between. The CDR3 loop reads CASSYGEVETQYF. DNA for the CDR3: TGTGCCAGCAGCTACGGGGAGGTGGAGACCCAGTACTTC.

The rearrangement joins TRBV4-1 to TRBJ2-3; 8 nucleotides line up with TRBD1. The ends lost 4 bases at V and 0 bases at J; junction bases unmatched: 6. Per the germline V gene, CDR1 is MGHRA and CDR2 is YSYEKL. This CDR3 has 16 amino acids. For the CDR3, the DNA is TGCGCCAGCAGCCCCGGGACAGGTCCTAGCACAGATACGCAGTATTTT. This sequence encodes CASSPGTGPSTDTQYF.

The genes are TRBV4-3 and TRBJ2-7, with 8 bases lining up with TRBD1. CDR1 is LGHNA, CDR2 YSLEER, per germline. The CDR3 extends over 15 amino acids. V lost 1 base to trimming and J lost 3 bases; unmatched junction nucleotides: 5. The CDR3 nucleotides are TGCGCCAGCAGCCAAGCCGACAGGGGAGACTACGAGCAGTACTTC. It specifies CASSQADRGDYEQYF.

This chain connects TRBV30 to TRBJ2-7; 9 bases align to TRBD1. CDR3 length: 14 amino acids. In germline, CDR1 is GTSNPN, CDR2 SVGIG (reference sequence). J gave up 11 bases and V 1 base, and 12 bases lay outside the gene matches. CDR3 loop: CAWSGPGQGQSEYF. CDR3 DNA sequence: TGTGCCTGGAGTGGACCGGGACAGGGTCAGTCAGAGTACTTC.

This sequence joins TRBV2 and TRBJ1-1; TRBD1 might be the D (5 bases). The CDR3 length is 14 residues. In germline, CDR1 is SNHLY, CDR2 FYNNEI. The V gene lost 6 bases and the J gene lost 1 base, with 12 bases spanning the gap. The CDR3 DNA is TGTGCCAGCAGCGCCAGGGCCCAGAACACTGAAGCTTTCTTT. This sequence encodes CASSARAQNTEAFF.

The genes are TRBV11-2 and TRBJ2-1; D is perhaps TRBD2 (5 bases). Looked up from germline, CDR1 is SGHAT and CDR2 is FQNNGV. The ends were cut back, 3 bases at V and 0 bases at J, with 9 bases in the middle. The CDR3 sequence is 15 residues long. Here the CDR3 DNA reads TGTGCCAGCAGCTTGGAGGCGTACTCCTACAATGAGCAGTTCTTC. It is translated as CASSLEAYSYNEQFF.

V usage is TRBV5-1 and J usage is TRBJ2-5; 15 bases agree with TRBD2. The CDR3 consists of 16 residues. With 4 bases clipped from V and 5 bases from J, the junction kept 6 bases outside the gene matches. In germline, CDR1 is SGHRS, CDR2 YFSETQ. The DNA of the CDR3 is TGCGCCAGCAGCGGTGGACTAGCGGGAGGGCCGGAGACCCAGTACTTC. Protein product: CASSGGLAGGPETQYF.

The J gene is TRBJ1-2, the V gene TRBV18; no clear D gene. V lost 3 bases, J lost 4 bases, and 12 bases lay in between. This CDR3 is built from 14 residues. Germline values: CDR1 KGHSH, CDR2 LQKENI. Written as DNA, the CDR3 is TGTGCCAGCTCACCTTGGAGGGAGAGCTATGGCTACACCTTC. As protein: CASSPWRESYGYTF.

In DNA, the CDR3 is TGCGCCAGCAGCTTGGGGGGACAGGGGTACAATGAGCAGTTCTTC. Translated: CASSLGGQGYNEQFF. The J gene is TRBJ2-1, the V gene TRBV5-1, with 10 bases that match TRBD1. CDR1 SGHRS and CDR2 YFSETQ come from the germline V gene. CDR3 length: 15 residues. The junction had 1 base not matched to a gene; V was cut back by 0 bases and J by 4 bases.

The rearrangement joins TRBV9 to TRBJ2-7; possible D gene TRBD2, 5 bases. The CDR3 runs 14 residues. Trimming shortened V by 0 bases and J by 2 bases, and 9 bases separated the two germline ends. Germline V gives CDR1 SGDLS, CDR2 YYNGEE. In DNA form, the CDR3 reads TGTGCCAGCAGCGTAGCTGGGAGCACCTACGAGCAGTACTTC. Its protein is CASSVAGSTYEQYF.

This sequence joins TRBV27 and TRBJ1-2, with D perhaps TRBD1 (5 bases). V lost 1 base and J lost 3, with 12 bases in between. From germline, CDR1 is MNHEY and CDR2 SMNVEV (reference sequence). The CDR3 is 15 amino acids. CDR3 coding DNA: TGTGCCAGCAGTTTATTGCCCAGGGCCGACTATGGCTACACCTTC. As protein: CASSLLPRADYGYTF.

The chain uses TRBV29-1 and TRBJ2-7, with a possible D match to TRBD2 (5 bases). From germline, CDR1 is SQVTM and CDR2 ANQGSEA. CDR3 length: 14 amino acids. V lost 7 bases, J lost 1 base, and 17 bases lay in between. Here the CDR3 DNA reads TGCAGCGCCAGCAGCGGCCCTCCTTCCTACGAGCAGTACTTC. This translates into CSASSGPPSYEQYF.